A selection of T cell receptor beta chains follows, all from one sample in a study of T-cell reconstitution after alpha-beta-depleted transplantation in children. TCRdb ran MiXCR on the PCR reads and lists one entry per CDR3 protein. The sample contains approximately 170,000 distinct CDR3 sequences, 8.5% to 14% of which appear only once. The sample here was PBMCs, taken before TCRalphabeta/CD19-depleted stem cell transplant. These receptors all stem from a boy between 2 and 15 years old with acute myeloid leukemia, due to receive a stem cell transplant. The CDR3 runs from the conserved cysteine through the conserved F or W. A D gene is named only where the DNA matches it firmly. Size is stated for part of the rows, as once, few or many counts, or as a class when the clone is expanded.

D | J | size | length | V | CDR3 | DNA
- | TRBJ2-1 | many | 14 | TRBV12-3/TRBV12-4 | CASSSYSDSNEQFF | TGTGCCAGCAGCTCTTATTCGGACAGCAATGAGCAGTTCTTC
- | TRBJ2-2 | many | 16 | TRBV20-1 | CSARSWLSGNTGELFF | TGCAGTGCTAGATCGTGGTTATCGGGGAACACCGGGGAGCTGTTTTTT
- | TRBJ1-6 | once | 17 | TRBV5-1 | CASSPGTPSSYNSPLHF | TGCGCCAGCAGCCCCGGGACGCCGAGCTCCTATAATTCACCCCTCCACTTT
- | TRBJ1-2 | many | 12 | TRBV12-3/TRBV12-4 | CASSFQGNGYTF | TGTGCCAGCAGTTTCCAGGGGAATGGCTACACCTTC
- | TRBJ1-2 | many | 13 | TRBV5-4 | CASSFRGNYGYTF | TGTGCCAGCAGCTTTAGAGGGAACTATGGCTACACCTTC
- | TRBJ2-2 | many | 15 | TRBV29-1 | CSVVGAGEGSGELFF | TGCAGCGTTGTTGGGGCAGGGGAAGGGTCCGGGGAGCTGTTTTTT
- | TRBJ2-3 | many | 15 | TRBV9 | CASSVGPGSTDTQYF | TGTGCCAGCAGCGTAGGACCCGGGAGCACAGATACGCAGTATTTT
TRBD2 | TRBJ2-3 | many | 15 | TRBV3-1 | CASSQASGWTDTQYF | TGTGCCAGCAGCCAAGCTAGCGGGTGGACAGATACGCAGTATTTT
- | TRBJ2-2 | many | 11 | TRBV29-1 | CSVAGSGELFF | TGCAGCGTTGCCGGGTCGGGGGAGCTGTTTTTT
TRBD1 | TRBJ2-3 | - | 15 | TRBV5-1 | CASSWKTGATDTQYF | TGCGCCAGCAGCTGGAAGACAGGGGCTACAGATACGCAGTATTTT
- | TRBJ2-7 | many | 13 | TRBV28 | CASSFRGAGEQYF | TGTGCCAGCAGTTTCCGAGGGGCAGGGGAGCAGTACTTC
TRBD1 | TRBJ2-7 | few | 14 | TRBV20-1 | CSAFTDRDGSEQYF | TGCAGTGCTTTCACGGACAGGGATGGATCCGAGCAGTACTTC
- | TRBJ1-1 | many | 14 | TRBV7-2 | CASSSGRGDTEAFF | TGTGCCAGCAGCTCAGGGAGAGGGGACACTGAAGCTTTCTTT
- | TRBJ2-3 | many | 17 | TRBV6-1 | CASSEQPLSWVVDTQYF | TGTGCCAGCAGTGAGCAGCCCTTAAGTTGGGTGGTAGATACGCAGTATTTT
- | TRBJ2-7 | many | 12 | TRBV25-1 | CASSESGIEQYF | TGTGCCAGCAGTGAATCAGGGATCGAGCAGTACTTC
- | TRBJ2-1 | - | 18 | TRBV3-1 | CARSLEGPHHLSYNEQFF | TGTGCCCGCAGCCTAGAAGGGCCCCATCACCTCTCCTACAATGAGCAGTTCTTC
- | TRBJ1-2 | many | 13 | TRBV12-3/TRBV12-4 | CASSQDSNYGYTF | TGTGCCAGCAGTCAGGACAGCAACTATGGCTACACCTTC
- | TRBJ2-4 | many | 13 | TRBV5-1 | CASSLGAKNIQYF | TGCGCCAGCAGCTTAGGGGCCAAAAACATTCAGTACTTC
TRBD2 | TRBJ2-7 | many | 14 | TRBV20-1 | CSAPPAGGAYEQYF | TGCAGTGCTCCCCCAGCGGGAGGGGCGTACGAGCAGTACTTC
- | TRBJ2-1 | many | 13 | TRBV29-1 | CSVEDRHVNEQFF | TGCAGCGTTGAAGATCGTCACGTCAATGAGCAGTTCTTC
- | TRBJ1-6 | many | 14 | TRBV5-8 | CASHWGNYNSPLHF | TGTGCCAGCCACTGGGGGAACTATAATTCACCCCTCCACTTT
- | TRBJ2-7 | many | 13 | TRBV18 | CASSPPDTYEQYF | TGTGCCAGCTCACCACCGGATACCTACGAGCAGTACTTC
- | TRBJ1-1 | many | 14 | TRBV5-1 | CASSLKRGNTEAFF | TGCGCCAGCAGCTTGAAGAGGGGGAACACTGAAGCTTTCTTT
- | TRBJ2-1 | - | 14 | TRBV25-1 | CASTGWRKGNEQFF | TGTGCCAGCACCGGTTGGCGAAAAGGAAATGAGCAGTTCTTC
- | TRBJ2-2 | many | 14 | TRBV20-1 | CSAALGRSTGELFF | TGCAGTGCTGCCTTGGGGCGGAGCACCGGGGAGCTGTTTTTT
- | TRBJ2-3 | many | 16 | TRBV7-4 | CASSYRQKQMADTQYF | TGTGCCAGCAGCTACCGACAGAAGCAAATGGCAGATACGCAGTATTTT
- | TRBJ2-1 | many | 16 | TRBV28 | CASSFLGLATLNEQFF | TGTGCCAGCAGTTTCCTTGGGCTAGCGACCTTGAATGAGCAGTTCTTC
- | TRBJ2-1 | - | 13 | TRBV10-3 | CALGPGPYNEQFF | TGTGCCCTCGGCCCCGGTCCGTACAATGAGCAGTTCTTC